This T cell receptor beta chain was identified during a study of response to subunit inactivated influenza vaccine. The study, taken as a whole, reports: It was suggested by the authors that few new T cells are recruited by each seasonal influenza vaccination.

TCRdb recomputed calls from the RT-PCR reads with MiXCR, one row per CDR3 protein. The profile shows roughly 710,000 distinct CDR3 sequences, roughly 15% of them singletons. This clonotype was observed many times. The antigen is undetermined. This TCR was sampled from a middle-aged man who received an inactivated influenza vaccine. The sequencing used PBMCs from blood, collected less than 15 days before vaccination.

The CDR3 spells CASSWGLASTDTQYF. The CDR3 DNA is TGTGCCAGCAGCTGGGGACTCGCTAGCACAGATACGCAGTATTTT. The chain uses TRBV7-6 and TRBJ2-3; D is perhaps TRBD2 (6 bases). The germline V and J ends were trimmed by 4 bases and 0 bases, with 11 bases remaining between them. There are 15 residues in the CDR3. Per the germline V gene, CDR1 is SGHVS and CDR2 is FNYEAQ.